Presented here are 31 T cell receptor beta chains from one specimen sequenced in a study of vaccination and CD4 T cells after COVID-19. What these receptors recognize is not known. Stated treatment: 10-day PBMC culture with coronavirus spike peptide pools or control peptides (ViraFEST assay). The study sequenced cultured CD4+ T cell DNA using the Oncomine TCR Beta short-read assay. TCRdb reanalysed the PCR reads using MiXCR and keeps one entry per CDR3 protein. The table records about 11,000 distinct CDR3 sequences, 73% of them present only once. Sequenced: CD4+ T cells from blood, cultured in vitro. These receptors were taken from a human donor who had recovered from COVID-19.

There are a few counts of this clonotype. V gene TRBV27 combines with J gene TRBJ1-1, with D possibly being TRBD1 (5 bases). Germline CDR1 MNHEY, CDR2 SMNVEV (reference sequence). The V and J ends lost 2 bases and 5 bases respectively, with 15 bases between them. The CDR3 totals 15 residues. The CDR3 bases are TGTGCCAGCAGTTTACTGGGGCAGGGAAGGACTGAAGCTTTCTTT. The encoded protein is CASSLLGQGRTEAFF.

The V and J genes are TRBV18 and TRBJ2-2; D is unresolved. Per the germline V gene, CDR1 is KGHSH and CDR2 is LQKENI. Trimming shortened V by 1 base and J by 4 bases, and 4 bases separated the two germline ends. The CDR3 runs 13 residues. CDR3 DNA: TGTGCCAGCTCACCACGCGGCACCGGGGAGCTGTTTTTT. Residues: CASSPRGTGELFF.

The V gene is TRBV6-5, the J gene TRBJ2-6; possibly TRBD1 for D (5 bases). This CDR3 region has 15 residues. V was trimmed by 2 bases and J by 2 bases, leaving 7 bases between them. From germline, CDR1 is MNHEY and CDR2 SVGAGI. CDR3 residues: CASSYGATGANVLTF. CDR3 bases: TGTGCCAGCAGTTACGGGGCGACTGGGGCCAACGTCCTGACTTTC.

The CDR3 loop is CASSQTPTHGYTF. The DNA for the CDR3 is TGTGCCAGCAGTCAGACACCCACCCATGGCTACACCTTC. The V call is TRBV27, the J call TRBJ1-2; D unresolved. V lost 5 bases, J lost 6 bases, and 13 bases lay in between. Germline loops: CDR1 MNHEY, CDR2 SMNVEV (reference sequence). This CDR3 comprises 13 residues.

The chain has TRBV6-5 and TRBJ1-6, with a tentative D call TRBD1 (5 bases). Germline CDR1 and CDR2: MNHEY and SVGAGI. V was trimmed by 4 bases and J by 9 bases, leaving 16 bases between them. The CDR3 extends over 15 amino acids. The CDR3 DNA sequence: TGTGCCAGCAGTTTCAGGGTGGACCTGACTTCACCCCTCCACTTT. As protein: CASSFRVDLTSPLHF.

This clonotype was observed once. The rearrangement links TRBV6-1 to TRBJ1-6, with D unclear. Trimming took off 7 bases at V and 7 bases at J, with 11 bases between the two ends. The germline V gene encodes CDR1 MNHNS and CDR2 SASEGT. There are 13 residues in the CDR3. The CDR3 DNA reads TGTGCCAGCAATATGGCTGGGAATTCACCCCTCCACTTT. Translated: CASNMAGNSPLHF.

The chain links TRBV20-1 to TRBJ1-1, with D uncertain. The CDR3 runs 12 residues. Between the trimmed V and J ends, which lost 5 bases and 1 base, there was a span of 8 bases. Germline V CDR1 and CDR2: DFQATT, SNEGSKA (reference sequence). The CDR3 coding sequence is TGCAGTGCTGGACGGAGGAACACTGAAGCTTTCTTT. Protein: CSAGRRNTEAFF.

This chain joins TRBV20-1 and TRBJ2-5; 9 positions match TRBD1. CDR3 size: 14 residues. In germline, CDR1 is DFQATT, CDR2 SNEGSKA (reference sequence). CDR3 in amino acids: CSPNVDRGVETQYF. The DNA of the CDR3 is TGCAGCCCGAATGTGGACAGGGGTGTGGAGACCCAGTACTTC.

This sequence joins TRBV10-3 and TRBJ1-2; TRBD1 matches 8 bases. The CDR3 is 15 amino acids. Trimming took 3 bases from V and 5 from J; bases not matched to a gene: 8. Germline V CDR1 and CDR2: ENHRY, SYGVKD. CDR3 sequence: CAISEQTGALYGYTF. The CDR3 DNA reads TGTGCCATCAGTGAACAGACAGGGGCTCTTTATGGCTACACCTTC.

The chain joins TRBV6-2 or TRBV6-3 to TRBJ2-5; D may match TRBD1 or TRBD2 (5 bases each). This CDR3 spans 15 amino acids. CDR1 is MNHEY, CDR2 SVGEGT, per germline. The germline V and J ends were trimmed by 6 bases and 4 bases, with 18 bases remaining between them. The CDR3 DNA sequence: TGTGCCAGCAGCACGGGGCTCGGTGAGGCAGAGACCCAGTACTTC. Protein: CASSTGLGEAETQYF.

The chain couples TRBV6-2 or TRBV6-3 to TRBJ2-6; perhaps TRBD1 as D (5 bases). The CDR3 runs 15 residues. The V gene's germline CDR1 is MNHEY and CDR2 SVGEGT. Trimming cost V 2 bases and J 0 bases, with 5 bases left between them. CDR3 residues: CASSYQGSGANVLTF. For the CDR3, the DNA is TGTGCCAGCAGTTACCAGGGCTCTGGGGCCAACGTCCTGACTTTC.

This clonotype was seen once. The chain uses TRBV7-9 and TRBJ1-4; possible D gene TRBD1, 6 bases. Trimming took off 5 bases at V and 6 bases at J, with 16 bases between the two ends. CDR1 and CDR2 from the germline V gene are SEHNR and FQNEAQ (reference sequence). CDR3 length: 15 amino acids. The CDR3 is CASSMVTGFYEKLFF. The CDR3 DNA reads TGTGCCAGCAGCATGGTCACAGGGTTCTATGAAAAACTGTTTTTT.

There are a few counts of this clonotype. The rearrangement joins TRBV7-9 to TRBJ1-3; D is uncertain. The germline V and J ends were trimmed by 5 bases and 3 bases, with 5 bases remaining between them. This CDR3 is 12 amino acids long. Looked up from germline, CDR1 is SEHNR and CDR2 is FQNEAQ (reference sequence). The DNA for the CDR3 is TGTGCCAGCAGCCACAGTGGAAACACCATATATTTT. Amino acid sequence: CASSHSGNTIYF.

The CDR3 nucleotides are TGTGCCAGCAGCGCAAGCAACAGGGGTAGACGTGGAAACACCATATATTTT. Translation gives CASSASNRGRRGNTIYF. The chain links TRBV7-2 to TRBJ1-3; 7 bases align to TRBD1. Per germline, CDR1 SGHTA and CDR2 FQGNSA. The J segment lost 3 bases and the V segment lost 5 bases, leaving 13 bases of the junction unmatched. The CDR3 extends over 17 amino acids. The full variable domain, in which reference TRBV7-2 and TRBJ1-3 provide the parts outside the CDR3, is GAGVSQSPSNKVTEKGKDVELRCDPISGHTALYWYRQSLGQGLEFLIYFQGNSAPDKSGLPSDRFSAERTGGSVSTLTIQRTQQEDSAVYLCASSASNRGRRGNTIYFGEGSWLTVV.

This chain connects TRBV15 to TRBJ2-2, with D possibly matching TRBD1 (5 bases). Looked up from germline, CDR1 is LNHNV and CDR2 is YYDKDF (reference sequence). V was clipped by 0 bases and J by 3 bases, with 8 bases between them. CDR3 size: 15 residues. CDR3 DNA: TGTGCCACCAGCAGAGATTCAGGGTACACCGGGGAGCTGTTTTTT. As protein: CATSRDSGYTGELFF.

V is TRBV25-1 and J is TRBJ1-2; a possible D gene is TRBD1 (5 bases). The germline V gene encodes CDR1 MGHDK and CDR2 SYGVNS. CDR3 length equals 15 residues. V lost 2 bases, J lost 2 bases, and 12 bases lay in between. The CDR3 nucleotides are TGTGCCAGCAGTGAAATCGGGACCCTAAACTATGGCTACACCTTC. Amino acid sequence: CASSEIGTLNYGYTF.

J is TRBJ2-1 and V is TRBV7-2, with D tentatively TRBD2 (6 bases). Germline V gene data show CDR1 as SGHTA and CDR2 as FQGNSA. V dropped 1 base and J dropped 5 bases, with 9 bases sitting between them. CDR3 length: 14 residues. The CDR3 nucleotides read TGTGCCAGCAGCTTAGTAATAGCGGACAATGAGCAGTTCTTC. Translation: CASSLVIADNEQFF.

The chain carries TRBV20-1 and TRBJ1-2; 10 bases align to TRBD1. CDR3 length: 14 residues. Germline V gives CDR1 DFQATT, CDR2 SNEGSKA (reference sequence). V dropped 6 bases and J dropped 7; count of bases not matched to a gene: 11. CDR3 nucleotides: TGCAGTGCGGAACTACGACAGGGGGCGAGTGGCTACACCTTC. Translating it yields CSAELRQGASGYTF.

This clonotype occurred once. The chain carries TRBV24-1 and TRBJ2-1; weak D call: TRBD2 (6 bases). V was clipped by 9 bases and J by 2 bases, with 19 bases between them. CDR1 and CDR2 (germline): KGHDR, SFDVKD. The CDR3 sequence is 16 residues long. CDR3 in amino acids: CATPGGRGGPYNEQFF. DNA of the CDR3: TGTGCCACCCCGGGTGGGCGGGGTGGGCCCTACAATGAGCAGTTCTTC.

The chain uses TRBV19 and TRBJ1-1, with a weak D call TRBD1 (6 bases). V lost 7 bases and J 4 bases, leaving 16 bases between the germline ends. CDR3 length: 14 amino acids. The V gene's germline CDR1 is LNHDA and CDR2 SQIVND (reference sequence). CDR3 bases: TGTGCCAGTACCGGGGGGGCGAGGGGCACTGAAGCTTTCTTT. Translated, it gives CASTGGARGTEAFF.

The rearrangement joins TRBV5-1 to TRBJ2-5, with 7 bases fitting TRBD1. CDR1 and CDR2 (germline): SGHRS, YFSETQ. J lost 2 bases, V lost 0 bases, and 7 bases had no gene match. CDR3 length: 16 amino acids. This CDR3 reads CASSLGGTASQETQYF. In nucleotides, the CDR3 is TGCGCCAGCAGCTTGGGAGGGACAGCATCACAAGAGACCCAGTACTTC. The full variable domain, in which reference TRBV5-1 and TRBJ2-5 provide the parts outside the CDR3, is KAGVTQTPRYLIKTRGQQVTLSCSPISGHRSVSWYQQTPGQGLQFLFEYFSETQRNKGNFPGRFSGRQFSNSRSEMNVSTLELGDSALYLCASSLGGTASQETQYFGPGTRLLVL.

This sequence joins TRBV2 and TRBJ1-2; D is unresolved. V was pared by 3 bases and J by 2 bases, with 10 bases between. Germline V gene data show CDR1 as SNHLY and CDR2 as FYNNEI. The CDR3 extends over 14 amino acids. CDR3 DNA sequence: TGTGCCAGCAGTGATCTGGCCCGGAACTATGGCTACACCTTC. It yields the protein CASSDLARNYGYTF.

The J gene is TRBJ1-1, the V gene TRBV15; 8 nucleotides align to TRBD1. The germline gives CDR1 LNHNV, CDR2 YYDKDF (reference sequence). The trim removed 1 base at V and 0 bases at J, leaving 10 bases unmatched. The length of the CDR3 is 18 residues. The CDR3 coding sequence is TGTGCCACCAGCAGAGGCCCCGGACAGGGAGGTGTGAACACTGAAGCTTTCTTT. Encoded protein: CATSRGPGQGGVNTEAFF.

This chain links TRBV6-1 with TRBJ2-7; D possibly uses TRBD1 or TRBD2 (6 bases each). Germline CDR1 is MNHNS and CDR2 is SASEGT. V dropped 7 bases and J dropped 7 bases, with 23 bases sitting between them. This CDR3 region has 15 residues. The CDR3 region is CASNSRGPRRAEQYF. In DNA form, the CDR3 reads TGTGCCAGCAACTCTCGGGGGCCCCGCCGGGCGGAGCAGTACTTC.

A few counts support this clonotype. The rearrangement links TRBV20-1 to TRBJ2-5; TRBD1 might be the D (7 bases). The germline V and J ends were trimmed by 3 bases and 10 bases, with 21 bases remaining between them. The CDR3 loop spans 14 amino acids. CDR1 is DFQATT and CDR2 is SNEGSKA in the germline V gene (reference sequence). The CDR3 sequence: CSARMGQTPGDQYF. DNA of the CDR3: TGCAGTGCTAGGATGGGACAGACACCGGGAGACCAGTACTTC.

The genes are TRBV20-1 and TRBJ1-5; D remains ambiguous. Per the germline V gene, CDR1 is DFQATT and CDR2 is SNEGSKA (reference sequence). The CDR3 spans 12 residues. The V gene lost 6 bases and the J gene lost 0 bases, with 6 bases spanning the gap. The CDR3 DNA reads as TGCAGTGCCCGGGTTAGCAATCAGCCCCAGCATTTT. Its protein product is CSARVSNQPQHF.

In its sample, this clonotype was seen a few times. This rearrangement joins TRBV7-8 to TRBJ2-1; D is perhaps TRBD1 (6 bases). This CDR3 has 13 amino acids. Trimming shortened V by 5 bases and J by 7 bases, and 12 bases separated the two germline ends. Germline CDR1 is SGHVS and CDR2 is FQNEAQ. The CDR3 DNA reads TGTGCCAGCAGCCACCCCACAGGGAATGAGCAGTTCTTC. Translated: CASSHPTGNEQFF.

This clonotype was seen only once. V is TRBV7-2 and J is TRBJ2-7; tentatively, D is TRBD1 or TRBD2 (5 bases each). Germline CDR1 and CDR2: SGHTA and FQGNSA. The germline V and J ends were trimmed by 6 bases and 2 bases, with 17 bases remaining between them. The CDR3 has 15 amino acids. Here the CDR3 reads CASRQMGTATYEQYF. The CDR3 coding sequence is TGTGCCAGCAGACAAATGGGGACGGCCACCTACGAGCAGTACTTC.

V usage is TRBV20-1 and J usage is TRBJ1-1; no clear D. The germline V and J ends were trimmed by 6 bases and 2 bases, with 7 bases remaining between them. Germline CDR1 DFQATT, CDR2 SNEGSKA (reference sequence). The CDR3 is 11 amino acids. DNA for the CDR3: TGCAGTGCGAACATCAACACTGAAGCTTTCTTT. Protein: CSANINTEAFF.

The chain employs TRBV7-3 and TRBJ2-2, with a possible D match to TRBD1 (6 bases). The V gene lost 4 bases and the J gene lost 4 bases, with 16 bases spanning the gap. Germline V lookup: CDR1 SGHTA, CDR2 FQGTGA. The CDR3 loop spans 16 amino acids. Here the CDR3 reads CASSSRTQGGTGELFF. The CDR3 bases are TGTGCCAGCAGCTCGCGAACACAGGGCGGCACCGGGGAGCTGTTTTTT.

The V gene is TRBV11-2, the J gene TRBJ2-5; TRBD1 matches 9 bases. Unmatched junction bases numbered 6, after V lost 5 bases and J lost 5 bases. Germline CDR1 is SGHAT and CDR2 is FQNNGV. This CDR3 has 14 residues. DNA for the CDR3: TGTGCCAGCAGCCCGGACAGGGGCTGGGAGACCCAGTACTTC. Amino acid sequence: CASSPDRGWETQYF.